Described below is a single TCR beta chain sequence and its context. Original processing methods: Using reference gene primer amplification, nucleated cell counts were estimated. Assay used: immunoSEQ multiplex PCR; TCRdb lists only in-frame clones, some missing. From that table come the V and J calls and clone size; the DNA was used to work out D and trimming. The sample shows about 210,000 clones, about 83% of them seen only once. This entry is derived from a study of blood T cell repertoires in COVID-19. About the study: Acute and convalescent COVID-19 samples came from the United States, Italy and Spain.

Trimming stripped 9 bases from V and 2 bases from J, with 19 bases between. Germline V gives CDR1 KGHSH, CDR2 LQKENI. The CDR3 length is 15 residues. This TCR was recovered from a woman aged 50 to 65 with acute or convalescent COVID-19. Sequences were obtained from peripheral blood. The chain uses TRBV18 and TRBJ1-2; D is undetermined. In DNA form, the CDR3 reads TGTGCCAGTTCGGCCTGGCTAGATCCCAACTATGGCTACACCTTC. Its protein is CASSAWLDPNYGYTF. Drawing the rest from reference TRBV18 and TRBJ1-2, the complete variable domain is NAGVMQNPRHLVRRRGQEARLRCSPMKGHSHVYWYRQLPEEGLKFMVYLQKENIIDESGMPKERFSAEFPKEGPSILRIQQVVRGDSAAYFCASSAWLDPNYGYTFGSGTRLTVV.